This TCR beta chain was sequenced during a study of T cell repertoires in cytomegalovirus infection. Turning to the study itself: Evidence of both CMV infection and a matching HLA type came from public TCR beta signatures. Points from the study as a whole: There were carriers of CMV plus the relevant HLA, and cumulative public TCR beta family frequency identified them.

This clonotype occurred a few times. Its target is unknown. TCRdb processed the reads anew with MiXCR; each CDR3 protein has one entry. The sample carries about 160,000 distinct CDR3 sequences, roughly 22% recorded once. The TCR was taken from a human donor in good health (CMV status not recorded). Some clones in this sample may be carry-over from other donors' samples. The material sequenced was CD8+ T cells from cultured PBMCs, taken from culture after CMV antigen stimulation.

The chain's CDR3 is CASSGRRGGSGNQPQHF. The CDR3 coding sequence is TGTGCCAGCAGTGGGAGGAGGGGCGGATCGGGCAATCAGCCCCAGCATTTT. J is TRBJ1-5 and V is TRBV2; possibly TRBD1 for D (5 bases). The CDR3 has 17 residues. V was shortened by 4 bases and J by 2 bases, with 18 bases between the two germline ends. Germline V gives CDR1 SNHLY, CDR2 FYNNEI.